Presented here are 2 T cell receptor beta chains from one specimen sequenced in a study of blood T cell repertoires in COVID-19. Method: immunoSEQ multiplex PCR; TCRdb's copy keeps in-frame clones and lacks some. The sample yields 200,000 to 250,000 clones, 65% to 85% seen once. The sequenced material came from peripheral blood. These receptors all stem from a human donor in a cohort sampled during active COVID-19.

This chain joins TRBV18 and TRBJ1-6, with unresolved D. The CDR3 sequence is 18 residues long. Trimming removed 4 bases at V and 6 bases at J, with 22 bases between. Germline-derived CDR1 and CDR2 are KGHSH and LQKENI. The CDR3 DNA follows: TGTGCCAGCTCACAAAACGGAGCTGGGCGGGGTGTTAATTCACCCCTCCACTTT. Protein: CASSQNGAGRGVNSPLHF.

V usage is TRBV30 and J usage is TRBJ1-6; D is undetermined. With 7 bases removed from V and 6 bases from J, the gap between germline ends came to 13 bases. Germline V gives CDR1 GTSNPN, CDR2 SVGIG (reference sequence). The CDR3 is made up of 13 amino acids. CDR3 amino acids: CASSEGFNSPLHF. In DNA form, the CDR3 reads TGTGCCTCTAGCGAGGGTTTTAATTCACCCCTCCACTTT.